This paragraph covers one T cell receptor beta chain sequence. These data are taken from a study of CD8 T cells in Susac syndrome. The authors reverse transcribed roughly 0.5 to 1 ug RNA with random hexamers. Coverage of TCR beta CDR3 amplification by immunoSEQ multiplex PCR extended to 54 Vbeta and 13 Jbeta. Each CDR3 protein gets one entry after TCRdb re-called the immunoSEQ multiplex PCR reads with MiXCR. This sample has over 130,000 distinct CDR3 sequences, with about 95% found just once. Sequencing of TCR beta was carried out in blood CD8+ and CD4+ T cells. In germline, CDR1 is SEHNR, CDR2 FQNEAQ (reference sequence). This CDR3 has 15 residues. The V gene end was trimmed by 6 bases and the J gene end by 0 bases; junction bases not matched to a gene: 5.

The sequence was collected from a human donor with multiple sclerosis. The sequenced sample was CD4+ T cells from PBMCs. This chain joins TRBV7-9 and TRBJ2-7, with 10 positions matching TRBD1. Written as DNA, the CDR3 is TGTGCCAGCAGGGAGACAGGGGGCCACTCCTACGAGCAGTACTTC. Translation gives CASRETGGHSYEQYF.